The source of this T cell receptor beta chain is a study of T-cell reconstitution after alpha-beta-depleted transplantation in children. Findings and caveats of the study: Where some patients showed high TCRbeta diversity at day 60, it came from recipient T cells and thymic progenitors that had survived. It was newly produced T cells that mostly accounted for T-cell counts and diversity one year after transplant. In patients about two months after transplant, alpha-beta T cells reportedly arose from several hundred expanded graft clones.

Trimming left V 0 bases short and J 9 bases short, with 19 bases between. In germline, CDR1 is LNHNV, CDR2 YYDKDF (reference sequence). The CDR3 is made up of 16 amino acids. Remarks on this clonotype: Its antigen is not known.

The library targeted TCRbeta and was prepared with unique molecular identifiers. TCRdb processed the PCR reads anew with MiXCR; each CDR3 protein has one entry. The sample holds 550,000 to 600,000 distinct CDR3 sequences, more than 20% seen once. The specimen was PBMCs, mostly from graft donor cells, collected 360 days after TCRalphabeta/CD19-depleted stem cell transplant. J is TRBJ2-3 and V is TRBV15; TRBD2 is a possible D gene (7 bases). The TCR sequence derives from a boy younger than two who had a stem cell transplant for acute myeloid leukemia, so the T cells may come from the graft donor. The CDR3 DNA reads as TGTGCCACCAGCAGAGATGGGATCGTGGGGGGGCAGACGCAGTATTTT. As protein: CATSRDGIVGGQTQYF. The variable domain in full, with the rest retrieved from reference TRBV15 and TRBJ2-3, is DAMVIQNPRYQVTQFGKPVTLSCSQTLNHNVMYWYQQKSSQAPKLLFHYYDKDFNNEADTPDNFQSRRPNTSFCFLDIRSPGLGDTAMYLCATSRDGIVGGQTQYFGPGTRLTVL.